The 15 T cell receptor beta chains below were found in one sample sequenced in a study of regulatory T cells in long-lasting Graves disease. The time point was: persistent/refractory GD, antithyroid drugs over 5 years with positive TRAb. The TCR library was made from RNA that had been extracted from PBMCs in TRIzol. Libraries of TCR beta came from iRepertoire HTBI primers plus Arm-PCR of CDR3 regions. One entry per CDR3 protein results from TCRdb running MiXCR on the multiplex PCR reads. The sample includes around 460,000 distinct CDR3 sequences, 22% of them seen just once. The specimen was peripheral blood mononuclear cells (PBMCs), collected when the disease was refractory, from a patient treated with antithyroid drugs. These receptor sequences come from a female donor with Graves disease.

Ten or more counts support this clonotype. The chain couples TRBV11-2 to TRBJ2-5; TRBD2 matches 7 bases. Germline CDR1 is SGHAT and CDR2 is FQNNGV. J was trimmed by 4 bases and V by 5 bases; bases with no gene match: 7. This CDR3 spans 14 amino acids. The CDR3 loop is CASSPGGEGETQYF. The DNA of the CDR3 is TGTGCCAGCAGCCCTGGCGGGGAGGGAGAGACCCAGTACTTC.

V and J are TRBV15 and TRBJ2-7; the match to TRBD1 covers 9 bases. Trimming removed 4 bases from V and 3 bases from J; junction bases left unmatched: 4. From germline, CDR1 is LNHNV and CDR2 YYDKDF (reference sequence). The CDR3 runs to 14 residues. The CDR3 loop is CATSTWDRVYEQYF. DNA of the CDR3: TGTGCCACCAGCACCTGGGACAGGGTCTACGAGCAGTACTTC.

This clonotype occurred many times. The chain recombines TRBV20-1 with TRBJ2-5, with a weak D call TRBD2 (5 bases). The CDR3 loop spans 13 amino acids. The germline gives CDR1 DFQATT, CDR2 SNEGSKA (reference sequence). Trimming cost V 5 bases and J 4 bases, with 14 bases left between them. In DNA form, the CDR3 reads TGCAGTGCTCTTGGGCTTAGCGCAGAGACCCAGTACTTC. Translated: CSALGLSAETQYF.

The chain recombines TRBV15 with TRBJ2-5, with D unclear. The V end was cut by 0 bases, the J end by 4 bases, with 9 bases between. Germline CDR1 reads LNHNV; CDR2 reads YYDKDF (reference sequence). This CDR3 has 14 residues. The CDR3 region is CATSREPGGETQYF. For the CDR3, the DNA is TGTGCCACCAGCAGAGAACCGGGTGGAGAGACCCAGTACTTC.

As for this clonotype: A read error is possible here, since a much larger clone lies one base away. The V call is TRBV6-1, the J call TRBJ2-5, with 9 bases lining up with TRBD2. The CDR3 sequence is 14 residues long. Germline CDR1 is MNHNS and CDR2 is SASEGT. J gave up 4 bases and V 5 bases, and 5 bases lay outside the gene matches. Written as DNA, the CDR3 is TGTGCCAGCAGTCCACGGGGACTAGCAGAGACCCAGTACTTC. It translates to CASSPRGLAETQYF.

The CDR3 sequence is CASSYERGPSGGYTF. CDR3 coding DNA: TGTGCCAGCAGTTATGAGAGGGGCCCTTCGGGCGGCTACACCTTC. The chain joins TRBV6-2 or TRBV6-3 to TRBJ1-2; tentative D call: TRBD1 (5 bases). The CDR3 loop spans 15 amino acids. V lost 3 bases, J lost 8 bases, and 19 bases lay in between. Germline V CDR1 and CDR2: MNHEY, SVGEGT.

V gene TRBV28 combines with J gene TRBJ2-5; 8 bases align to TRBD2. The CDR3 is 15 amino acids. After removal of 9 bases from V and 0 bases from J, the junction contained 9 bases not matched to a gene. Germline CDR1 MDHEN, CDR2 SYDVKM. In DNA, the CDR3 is TGTGCCAGTTTCCAACGCGGGAGGTACCAAGAGACCCAGTACTTC. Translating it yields CASFQRGRYQETQYF. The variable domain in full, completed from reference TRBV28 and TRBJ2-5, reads DVKVTQSSRYLVKRTGEKVFLECVQDMDHENMFWYRQDPGLGLRLIYFSYDVKMKEKGDIPEGYSVSREKKERFSLILESASTNQTSMYLCASFQRGRYQETQYFGPGTRLLVL.

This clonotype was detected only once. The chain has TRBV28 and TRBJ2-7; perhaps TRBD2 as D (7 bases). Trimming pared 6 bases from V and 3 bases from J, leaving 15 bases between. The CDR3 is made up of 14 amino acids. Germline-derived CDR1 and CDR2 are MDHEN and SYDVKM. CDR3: CASRVGGARYEQYF. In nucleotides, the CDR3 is TGTGCCAGCAGAGTGGGGGGGGCTCGCTACGAGCAGTACTTC. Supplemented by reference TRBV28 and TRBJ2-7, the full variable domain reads DVKVTQSSRYLVKRTGEKVFLECVQDMDHENMFWYRQDPGLGLRLIYFSYDVKMKEKGDIPEGYSVSREKKERFSLILESASTNQTSMYLCASRVGGARYEQYFGPGTRLTVT.

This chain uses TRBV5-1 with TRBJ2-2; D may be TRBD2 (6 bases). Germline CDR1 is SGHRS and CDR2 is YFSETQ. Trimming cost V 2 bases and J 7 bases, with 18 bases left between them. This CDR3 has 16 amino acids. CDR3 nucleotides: TGCGCCAGCAGCTTATCTGGACTAACAACGGGCGGGGAGCTGTTTTTT. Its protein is CASSLSGLTTGGELFF.

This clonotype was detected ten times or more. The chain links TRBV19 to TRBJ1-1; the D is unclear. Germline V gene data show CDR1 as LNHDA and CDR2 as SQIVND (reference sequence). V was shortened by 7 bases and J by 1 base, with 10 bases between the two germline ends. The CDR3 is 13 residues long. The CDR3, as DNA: TGTGCCAGTATAAGGCAGCAGAACACTGAAGCTTTCTTT. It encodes CASIRQQNTEAFF.

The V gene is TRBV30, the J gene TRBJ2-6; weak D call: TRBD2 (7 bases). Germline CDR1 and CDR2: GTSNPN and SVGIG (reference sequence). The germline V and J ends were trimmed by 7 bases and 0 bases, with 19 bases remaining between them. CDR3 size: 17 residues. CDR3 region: CASTRGATLSGANVLTF. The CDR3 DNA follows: TGTGCCTCTACCCGGGGGGCCACTCTCTCTGGGGCCAACGTCCTGACTTTC. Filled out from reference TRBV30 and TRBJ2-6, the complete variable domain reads SQTIHQWPATLVQPVGSPLSLECTVEGTSNPNLYWYRQAAGRGLQLLFYSVGIGQISSEVPQNLSASRPQDRQFILSSKKLLLSDSGFYLCASTRGATLSGANVLTFGAGSRLTVL.

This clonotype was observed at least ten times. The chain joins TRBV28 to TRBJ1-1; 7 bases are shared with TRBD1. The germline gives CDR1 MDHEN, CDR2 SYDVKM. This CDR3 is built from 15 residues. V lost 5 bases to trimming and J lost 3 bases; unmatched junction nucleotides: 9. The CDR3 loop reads CASSTQLGQDTEAFF. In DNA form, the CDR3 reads TGTGCCAGCAGTACCCAGCTCGGACAGGACACTGAAGCTTTCTTT.

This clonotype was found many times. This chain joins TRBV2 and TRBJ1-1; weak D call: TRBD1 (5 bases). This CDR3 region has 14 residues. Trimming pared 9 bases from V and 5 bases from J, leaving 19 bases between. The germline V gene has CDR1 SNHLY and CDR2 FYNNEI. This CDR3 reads CASIERGARTEAFF. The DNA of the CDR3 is TGTGCCAGTATCGAGAGGGGCGCGAGGACTGAAGCTTTCTTT. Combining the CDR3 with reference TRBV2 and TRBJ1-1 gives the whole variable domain EPEVTQTPSHQVTQMGQEVILRCVPISNHLYFYWYRQILGQKVEFLVSFYNNEISEKSEIFDDQFSVERPDGSNFTLKIRSTKLEDSAMYFCASIERGARTEAFFGQGTRLTVV.

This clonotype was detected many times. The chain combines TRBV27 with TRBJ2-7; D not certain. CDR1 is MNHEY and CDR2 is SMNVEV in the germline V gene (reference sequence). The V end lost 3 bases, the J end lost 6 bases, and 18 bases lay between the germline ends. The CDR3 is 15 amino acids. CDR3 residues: CASSLGSWEVSEQYF. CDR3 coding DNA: TGTGCCAGCAGTTTGGGCAGTTGGGAAGTGAGCGAGCAGTACTTC.

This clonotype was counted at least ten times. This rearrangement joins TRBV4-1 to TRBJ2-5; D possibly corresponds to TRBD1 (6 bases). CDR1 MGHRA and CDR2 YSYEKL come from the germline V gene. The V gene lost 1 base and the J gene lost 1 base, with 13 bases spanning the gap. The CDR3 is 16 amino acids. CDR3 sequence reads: CASSQATGQTQETQYF. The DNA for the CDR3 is TGCGCCAGCAGCCAAGCAACAGGGCAGACCCAAGAGACCCAGTACTTC.